The following is a TCR beta chain sequence with its context. The sample comes from a study of blood T cells in healthy people across ages. The second PCR ran roughly 6 to 11 cycles with a sample-barcoded 5' primer and J-beta primers. MiXCR was run by TCRdb on the 5' RACE reads, yielding one entry per CDR3 protein. This table has around 1,500,000 distinct CDR3 sequences, approximately 38% appearing once. The TCR was taken from a woman in her late teens or twenties in good health. The sequenced sample consisted of blood.

CDR3 loop: CASSLASMTDTQYF. The DNA of the CDR3 is TGTGCCAGCAGCTTAGCCAGTATGACAGATACGCAGTATTTT. V usage is TRBV7-9 and J usage is TRBJ2-3; D uncertain. Trimming left V 0 bases short and J 3 bases short, with 7 bases between. Germline V gives CDR1 SEHNR, CDR2 FQNEAQ (reference sequence). This CDR3 region has 14 residues.